The next 21 T cell receptor beta chains were all read from a single sample in a study of blood T cell repertoires in COVID-19. Generated by immunoSEQ multiplex PCR, the TCRdb table keeps only in-frame clones and is missing some. The table lists 65,000 to 70,000 clones, 80% to 90% of them singletons. The sample taken for sequencing was peripheral blood. These receptor sequences come from a man between 50 and 59 years old with active COVID-19.

The chain uses TRBV29-1 and TRBJ1-1; D unresolved. The V and J ends lost 7 bases and 4 bases respectively, with 16 bases between them. Per germline, CDR1 SQVTM and CDR2 ANQGSEA. The CDR3 has 13 residues. In DNA, the CDR3 is TGCAGCGAGAGGACCTCAAGCGGCACTGAAGCTTTCTTT. This codes for CSERTSSGTEAFF.

This rearrangement joins TRBV28 to TRBJ2-3, with D perhaps matching TRBD2 (7 bases). The CDR3 is 15 residues long. V was clipped by 6 bases and J by 2 bases, with 15 bases between them. CDR1 is MDHEN and CDR2 is SYDVKM in the germline V gene. The CDR3 sequence: CASRGGRGYTDTQYF. As DNA, the CDR3 is TGTGCCAGCAGGGGGGGGCGGGGGTACACAGATACGCAGTATTTT.

This clone was found once. This chain connects TRBV6-6 to TRBJ2-3; 7 bases are shared with TRBD1. This CDR3 is 15 amino acids long. J gave up 2 bases and V 2 bases, and 4 bases lay outside the gene matches. Germline V lookup: CDR1 MNHNY, CDR2 SVGAGI (reference sequence). CDR3 protein: CASSYRDSNTDTQYF. The CDR3 DNA reads as TGTGCCAGCAGTTACCGGGACAGTAACACAGATACGCAGTATTTT.

J is TRBJ2-5 and V is TRBV7-6; TRBD2 matches at 10 bases. The CDR3 loop spans 16 amino acids. Germline assignment: CDR1 SGHVS and CDR2 FNYEAQ. The junction had 7 bases not matched to a gene; V was cut back by 5 bases and J by 1 base. The CDR3 DNA reads as TGTGCCAGCAGCCCCTTAGGACTAGCGGCCCAAGAGACCCAGTACTTC. This translates into CASSPLGLAAQETQYF.

This clone was counted a few times. The CDR3 loop reads CATSDTSGSDTGELFF. CDR3 coding DNA: TGTGCCACCAGTGACACTAGCGGGTCGGACACCGGGGAGCTGTTTTTT. The chain couples TRBV24-1 to TRBJ2-2; 9 nucleotides line up with TRBD2. Germline V CDR1 and CDR2: KGHDR, SFDVKD. V lost 4 bases, J lost 3 bases, and 5 bases stayed unmatched. The CDR3 consists of 16 residues.

The V gene is TRBV12-5, the J gene TRBJ1-6, with D perhaps TRBD1 (6 bases). The CDR3 is made up of 16 amino acids. Germline assignment: CDR1 LGHNT and CDR2 FRNRAP. V shed 0 bases and J shed 8 bases, with 14 bases lying between them. DNA for the CDR3: TGTGCTAGTGGTTTGGTATTGACCAAGGGGGATTCACCCCTCCACTTT. This codes for CASGLVLTKGDSPLHF.

In nucleotides, the CDR3 is TGTGCCAGCAGTCCGGGGACAGCTATGAACACTGAAGCTTTCTTT. This translates into CASSPGTAMNTEAFF. The chain links TRBV6-5 to TRBJ1-1, with TRBD1 matching 7 bases. This CDR3 comprises 15 residues. Germline lookup yields CDR1 MNHEY and CDR2 SVGAGI. The J segment lost 0 bases and the V segment lost 5 bases, leaving 6 bases of the junction unmatched.

The chain carries TRBV6-2 or TRBV6-3 and TRBJ1-2; D call uncertain. CDR3 size: 13 residues. The germline gives CDR1 MNHEY, CDR2 SVGEGT. Trimming pared 0 bases from V and 8 bases from J, leaving 10 bases between. The CDR3 DNA follows: TGTGCCAGCAGTTACTCTCTATTCTACGGCTACACCTTC. Protein sequence: CASSYSLFYGYTF.

The rearrangement uses TRBV12-3 or TRBV12-4 and TRBJ2-2; D not certain. There are 13 residues in the CDR3. V was cut by 6 bases and J by 5 bases, with 10 bases left in between. The DNA for the CDR3 is TGTGCCAGCAGCCCTGCTAGAACCGGGGAGCTGTTTTTT. Translation: CASSPARTGELFF.

The chain carries TRBV5-5 and TRBJ2-7; TRBD2 matches 12 bases. Germline CDR1 reads SGHKS; CDR2 reads YYEKEE (reference sequence). CDR3 length: 16 residues. V lost 3 bases, J lost 4 bases, and 8 bases stayed unmatched. The CDR3 protein is CASSSTLAGGPYEQYF. In nucleotides, the CDR3 is TGTGCCAGCAGCTCAACTCTAGCGGGAGGGCCGTACGAGCAGTACTTC.

The rearrangement joins TRBV24-1 to TRBJ1-5; 7 bases align to TRBD1. Germline trimming cut 5 bases from V and 6 bases from J; bases unmatched to any gene: 3. The germline V gene encodes CDR1 KGHDR and CDR2 SFDVKD. This CDR3 contains 13 residues. In nucleotides, the CDR3 is TGTGCCACCAGTGGGAACAGGGGTCAGCCCCAGCATTTT. Its translation: CATSGNRGQPQHF.

The chain has TRBV19 and TRBJ1-1; 9 nucleotides line up with TRBD1. With 4 bases clipped from V and 0 bases from J, the junction kept 3 bases outside the gene matches. CDR1 LNHDA and CDR2 SQIVND come from the germline V gene (reference sequence). CDR3 length equals 15 residues. Written as DNA, the CDR3 is TGTGCCAGTAGTACCGGGACAGGGCTGAACACTGAAGCTTTCTTT. It encodes CASSTGTGLNTEAFF. Complete variable domain (other parts from reference TRBV19 and TRBJ1-1): DGGITQSPKYLFRKEGQNVTLSCEQNLNHDAMYWYRQDPGQGLRLIYYSQIVNDFQKGDIAEGYSVSREKKESFPLTVTSAQKNPTAFYLCASSTGTGLNTEAFFGQGTRLTVV.

This chain joins TRBV14 and TRBJ2-7; 7 nucleotides match TRBD2. This CDR3 spans 16 amino acids. The germline CDR1 and CDR2 sequences are SGHDN and FVKESK. Trimming cost V 1 base and J 4 bases; bases outside gene matches: 10. CDR3 loop: CASSQGLRRGVYEQYF. DNA for the CDR3: TGTGCCAGCAGCCAAGGACTACGACGGGGGGTATACGAGCAGTACTTC.

J is TRBJ1-2 and V is TRBV4-1; TRBD1 might be the D (6 bases). Trimming cost V 3 bases and J 8 bases, with 16 bases left between them. CDR1 and CDR2 from the germline V gene are MGHRA and YSYEKL. The length of the CDR3 is 14 residues. The CDR3 protein is CASSQNRASGGYTF. DNA of the CDR3: TGCGCCAGCAGCCAGAACAGGGCTTCGGGGGGCTACACCTTC.

The J gene is TRBJ1-1, the V gene TRBV2; TRBD1 might be the D (5 bases). Trimming stripped 3 bases from V and 5 bases from J, with 13 bases between. In germline, CDR1 is SNHLY, CDR2 FYNNEI. The CDR3 covers 14 residues. This CDR3 is CASSEEGRGTEAFF. Written as DNA, the CDR3 is TGTGCCAGCAGTGAGGAGGGGAGAGGGACTGAAGCTTTCTTT.

On this clone itself: The same CDR3 can be traced to other DNA sequences in this sample. The chain recombines TRBV7-2 with TRBJ2-7; D possibly corresponds to TRBD2 (5 bases). Trimming cost V 4 bases and J 7 bases, with 8 bases left between them. This CDR3 has 11 amino acids. Germline CDR1 SGHTA, CDR2 FQGNSA. The CDR3, as DNA: TGTGCCAGCAGCTCGCGAGGGGAGCAGTACTTC. Its translation is CASSSRGEQYF.

The chain employs TRBV6-5 and TRBJ1-2, with 12 bases fitting TRBD1. There are 15 residues in the CDR3. Losses at the gene ends were 2 bases for V and 5 bases for J; bases not matched to a gene: 3. Germline CDR1 and CDR2: MNHEY and SVGAGI. Here the CDR3 reads CASSYRGQGAYGYTF. The CDR3 DNA reads TGTGCCAGCAGTTACCGGGGACAGGGGGCATATGGCTACACCTTC.

The rearrangement uses TRBV7-9 and TRBJ2-7; maybe TRBD2 (5 bases). Trimming shortened V by 10 bases and J by 2 bases, and 15 bases separated the two germline ends. Germline V gene lookup returns CDR1 SEHNR and CDR2 FQNEAQ (reference sequence). This CDR3 contains 13 residues. The DNA for the CDR3 is TGTGCCACCCTCCCCTCCGGGGCCTACGAGCAGTACTTC. It translates to CATLPSGAYEQYF.

The genes are TRBV9 and TRBJ2-7, with 7 nucleotides matching TRBD1. Germline CDR1 is SGDLS and CDR2 is YYNGEE. This CDR3 spans 15 amino acids. The V gene end was trimmed by 0 bases and the J gene end by 2 bases; junction bases not matched to a gene: 5. This CDR3 reads CASSVGSGTAYEQYF. The CDR3 DNA reads as TGTGCCAGCAGCGTAGGCTCCGGGACAGCCTACGAGCAGTACTTC.

The chain employs TRBV10-3 and TRBJ1-1; TRBD1 aligns across 11 bases. Germline V gene data show CDR1 as ENHRY and CDR2 as SYGVKD. The length of the CDR3 is 14 residues. The V gene end was trimmed by 9 bases and the J gene end by 4 bases; junction bases not matched to a gene: 7. CDR3 loop: CAMRGQGGGTEAFF. CDR3 sequence (DNA): TGTGCCATGCGGGGACAGGGGGGAGGCACTGAAGCTTTCTTT.

The rearrangement joins TRBV10-1 to TRBJ2-7; D is perhaps TRBD1 (5 bases). V was clipped by 6 bases and J by 1 base, with 28 bases between them. This CDR3 is built from 19 residues. CDR1 is WNHNN, CDR2 SYGVQD, per germline (reference sequence). CDR3 sequence: CASRGRVRQKERTSYEQYF. CDR3 DNA sequence: TGCGCCAGCAGAGGAAGAGTAAGACAGAAAGAAAGAACTTCCTACGAGCAGTACTTC.